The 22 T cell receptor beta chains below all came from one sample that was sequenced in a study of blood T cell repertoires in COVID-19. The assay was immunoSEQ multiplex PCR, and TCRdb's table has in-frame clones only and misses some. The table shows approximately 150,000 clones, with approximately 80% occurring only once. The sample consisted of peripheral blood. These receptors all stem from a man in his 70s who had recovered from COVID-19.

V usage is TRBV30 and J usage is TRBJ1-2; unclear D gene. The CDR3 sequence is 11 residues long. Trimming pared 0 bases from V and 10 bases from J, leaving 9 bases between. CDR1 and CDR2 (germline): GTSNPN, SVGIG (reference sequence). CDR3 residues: CAWSVGPHYTF. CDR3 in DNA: TGTGCCTGGAGTGTGGGCCCCCACTACACCTTC.

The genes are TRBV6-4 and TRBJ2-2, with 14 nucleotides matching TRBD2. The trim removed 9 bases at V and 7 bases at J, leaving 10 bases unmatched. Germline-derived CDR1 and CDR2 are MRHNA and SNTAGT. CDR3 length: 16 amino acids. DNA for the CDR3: TGTGCCAGATTGGGACTAGCGGGAGTACGTGGCGGGGAGCTGTTTTTT. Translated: CARLGLAGVRGGELFF.

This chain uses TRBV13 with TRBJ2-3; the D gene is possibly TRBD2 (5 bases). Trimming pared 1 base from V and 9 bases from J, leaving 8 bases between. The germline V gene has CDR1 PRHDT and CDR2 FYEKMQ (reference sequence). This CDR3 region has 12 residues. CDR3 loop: CASSLESGTQYF. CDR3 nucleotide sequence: TGTGCCAGCAGCTTAGAATCGGGAACGCAGTATTTT.

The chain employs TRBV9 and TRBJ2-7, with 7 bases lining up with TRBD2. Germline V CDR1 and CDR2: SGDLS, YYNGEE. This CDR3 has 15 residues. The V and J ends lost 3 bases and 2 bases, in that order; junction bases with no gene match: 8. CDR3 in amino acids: CASSADTGLAYEQYF. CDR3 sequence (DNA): TGTGCCAGCAGCGCTGACACAGGACTAGCCTACGAGCAGTACTTC.

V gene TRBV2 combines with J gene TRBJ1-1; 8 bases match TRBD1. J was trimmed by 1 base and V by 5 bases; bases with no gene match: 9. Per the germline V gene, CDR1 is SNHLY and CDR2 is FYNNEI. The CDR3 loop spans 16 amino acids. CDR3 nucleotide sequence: TGTGCCAGCAGTTCTCTATCCGGGACAGGGAACACTGAAGCTTTCTTT. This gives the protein CASSSLSGTGNTEAFF.

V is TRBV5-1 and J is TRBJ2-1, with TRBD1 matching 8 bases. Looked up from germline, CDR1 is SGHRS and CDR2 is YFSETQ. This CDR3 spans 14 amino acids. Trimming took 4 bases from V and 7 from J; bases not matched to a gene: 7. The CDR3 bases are TGCGCCAGCAGCCAACGGACAGGGAGAAATGAGCAGTTCTTC. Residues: CASSQRTGRNEQFF.

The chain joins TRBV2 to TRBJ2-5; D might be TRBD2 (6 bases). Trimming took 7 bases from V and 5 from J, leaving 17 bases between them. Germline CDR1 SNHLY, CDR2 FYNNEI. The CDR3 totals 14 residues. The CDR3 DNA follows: TGTGCCAGCAAGAGGTCTAGTAGCGGTGAGACCCAGTACTTC. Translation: CASKRSSSGETQYF. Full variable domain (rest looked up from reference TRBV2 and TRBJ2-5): EPEVTQTPSHQVTQMGQEVILRCVPISNHLYFYWYRQILGQKVEFLVSFYNNEISEKSEIFDDQFSVERPDGSNFTLKIRSTKLEDSAMYFCASKRSSSGETQYFGPGTRLLVL.

CDR3 in DNA: TGTGCCAGCAGCCGGCCGGGGGGAAACACTGAAGCTTTCTTT. Translation gives CASSRPGGNTEAFF. V is TRBV4-2 and J is TRBJ1-1; D perhaps matches TRBD1 (5 bases). The germline CDR1 and CDR2 sequences are LGHNA and YNFKEQ. This CDR3 has 14 residues. Trimming took off 4 bases at V and 2 bases at J, with 11 bases between the two ends.

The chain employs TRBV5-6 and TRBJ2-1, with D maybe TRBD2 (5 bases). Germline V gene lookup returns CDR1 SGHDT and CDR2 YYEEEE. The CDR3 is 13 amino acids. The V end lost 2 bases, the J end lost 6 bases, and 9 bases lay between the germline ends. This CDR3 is CASSFTSSNEQFF. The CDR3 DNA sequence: TGTGCCAGCAGCTTCACTAGTAGCAATGAGCAGTTCTTC.

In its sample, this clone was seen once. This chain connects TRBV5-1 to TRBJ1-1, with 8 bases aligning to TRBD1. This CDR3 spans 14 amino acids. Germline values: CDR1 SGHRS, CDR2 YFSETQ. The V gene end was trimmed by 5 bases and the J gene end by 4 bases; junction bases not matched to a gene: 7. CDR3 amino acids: CASSKQGDGTEAFF. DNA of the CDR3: TGCGCCAGCAGTAAACAGGGGGATGGCACTGAAGCTTTCTTT.

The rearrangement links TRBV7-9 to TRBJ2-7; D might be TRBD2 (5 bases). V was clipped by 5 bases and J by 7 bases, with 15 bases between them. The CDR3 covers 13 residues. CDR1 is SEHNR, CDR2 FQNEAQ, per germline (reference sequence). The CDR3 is CASSPDGEAEQYF. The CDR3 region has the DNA TGTGCCAGCAGCCCGGACGGGGAAGCAGAGCAGTACTTC.

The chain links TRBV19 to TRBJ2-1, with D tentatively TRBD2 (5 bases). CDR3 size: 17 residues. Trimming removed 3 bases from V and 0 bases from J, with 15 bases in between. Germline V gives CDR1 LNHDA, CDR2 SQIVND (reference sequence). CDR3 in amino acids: CASSILGSASSYNEQFF. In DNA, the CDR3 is TGTGCCAGTAGTATCCTTGGTAGCGCGAGCTCCTACAATGAGCAGTTCTTC.

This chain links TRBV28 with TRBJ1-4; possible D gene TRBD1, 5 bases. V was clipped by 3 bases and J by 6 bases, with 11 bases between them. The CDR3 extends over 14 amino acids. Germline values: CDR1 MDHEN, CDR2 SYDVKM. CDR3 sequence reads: CASSFIGRDEKLFF. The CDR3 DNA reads TGTGCCAGCAGTTTTATAGGCAGGGATGAAAAACTGTTTTTT. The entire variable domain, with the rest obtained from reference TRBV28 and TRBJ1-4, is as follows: DVKVTQSSRYLVKRTGEKVFLECVQDMDHENMFWYRQDPGLGLRLIYFSYDVKMKEKGDIPEGYSVSREKKERFSLILESASTNQTSMYLCASSFIGRDEKLFFGSGTQLSVL.

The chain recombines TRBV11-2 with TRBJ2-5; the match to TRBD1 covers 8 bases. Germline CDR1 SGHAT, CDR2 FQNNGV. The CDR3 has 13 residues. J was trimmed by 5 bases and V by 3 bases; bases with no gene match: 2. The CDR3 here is CASSFQGAETQYF. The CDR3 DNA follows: TGTGCCAGCAGCTTCCAGGGGGCGGAGACCCAGTACTTC.

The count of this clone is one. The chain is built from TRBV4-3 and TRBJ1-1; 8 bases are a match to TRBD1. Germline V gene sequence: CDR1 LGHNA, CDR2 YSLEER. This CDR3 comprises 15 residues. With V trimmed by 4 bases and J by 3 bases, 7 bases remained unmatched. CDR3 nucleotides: TGCGCCAGCAGCCCTCGACAGGGGAGTTACACTGAAGCTTTCTTT. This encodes CASSPRQGSYTEAFF.

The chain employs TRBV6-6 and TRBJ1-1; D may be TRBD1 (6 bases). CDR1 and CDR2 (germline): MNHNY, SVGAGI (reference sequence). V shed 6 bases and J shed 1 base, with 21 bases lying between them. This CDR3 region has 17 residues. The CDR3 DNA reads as TGTGCCAGCAGCCGATCACGACAGGATTTTGGGAACACTGAAGCTTTCTTT. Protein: CASSRSRQDFGNTEAFF.

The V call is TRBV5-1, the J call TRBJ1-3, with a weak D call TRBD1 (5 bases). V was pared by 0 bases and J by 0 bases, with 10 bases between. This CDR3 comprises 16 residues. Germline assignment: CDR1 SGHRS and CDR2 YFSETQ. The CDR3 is CASSLEVGGSGNTIYF. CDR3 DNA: TGCGCCAGCAGCTTGGAGGTCGGGGGCTCTGGAAACACCATATATTTT.

DNA of the CDR3: TGTGCCAGCAGTTCCCGAGAGGACACTGAAGCTTTCTTT. Its translation: CASSSREDTEAFF. The V call is TRBV27, the J call TRBJ1-1; D gene unclear. V lost 4 bases and J lost 3, with 9 bases in between. CDR1 is MNHEY, CDR2 SMNVEV, per germline (reference sequence). The CDR3 has 13 residues.

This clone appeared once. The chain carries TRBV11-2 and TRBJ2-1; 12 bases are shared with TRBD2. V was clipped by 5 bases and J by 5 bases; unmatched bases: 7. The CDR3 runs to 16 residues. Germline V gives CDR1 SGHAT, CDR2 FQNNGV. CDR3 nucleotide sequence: TGTGCCAGCAGCGTCTCTAGCGGGAGGGCCGACAATGAGCAGTTCTTC. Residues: CASSVSSGRADNEQFF.

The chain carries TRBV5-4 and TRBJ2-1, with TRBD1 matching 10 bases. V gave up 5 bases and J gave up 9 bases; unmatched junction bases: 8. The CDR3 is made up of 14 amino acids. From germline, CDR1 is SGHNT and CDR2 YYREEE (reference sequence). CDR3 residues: CASRSGTGEGEQFF. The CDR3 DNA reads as TGTGCCAGCAGGTCCGGGACAGGGGAAGGTGAGCAGTTCTTC.

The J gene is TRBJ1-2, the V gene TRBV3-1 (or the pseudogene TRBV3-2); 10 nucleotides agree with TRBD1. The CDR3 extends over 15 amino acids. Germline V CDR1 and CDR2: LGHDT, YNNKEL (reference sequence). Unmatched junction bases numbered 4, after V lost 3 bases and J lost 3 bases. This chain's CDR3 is CASSHRDRGDYGYTF. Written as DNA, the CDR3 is TGTGCCAGCAGCCATAGGGACAGGGGAGACTATGGCTACACCTTC.

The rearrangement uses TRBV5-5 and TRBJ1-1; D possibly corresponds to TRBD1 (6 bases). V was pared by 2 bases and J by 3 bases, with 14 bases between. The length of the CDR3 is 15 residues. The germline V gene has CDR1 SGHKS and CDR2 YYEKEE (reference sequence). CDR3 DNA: TGTGCCAGCAGCTTCTCTACCGCAGGGGACACTGAAGCTTTCTTT. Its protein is CASSFSTAGDTEAFF.